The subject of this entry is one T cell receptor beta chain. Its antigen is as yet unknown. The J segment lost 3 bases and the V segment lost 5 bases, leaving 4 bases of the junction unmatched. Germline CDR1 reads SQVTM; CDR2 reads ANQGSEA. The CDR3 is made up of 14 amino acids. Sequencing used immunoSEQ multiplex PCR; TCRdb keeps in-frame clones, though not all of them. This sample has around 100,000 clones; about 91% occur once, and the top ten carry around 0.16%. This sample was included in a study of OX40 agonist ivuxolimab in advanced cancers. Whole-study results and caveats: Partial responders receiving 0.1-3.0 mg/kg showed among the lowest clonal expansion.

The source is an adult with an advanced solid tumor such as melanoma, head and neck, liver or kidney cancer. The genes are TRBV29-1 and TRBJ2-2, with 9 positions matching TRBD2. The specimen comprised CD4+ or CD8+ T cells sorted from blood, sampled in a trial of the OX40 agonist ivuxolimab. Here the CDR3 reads CSVRAGGDTGELFF. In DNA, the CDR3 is TGCAGCGTTCGCGCGGGAGGGGACACCGGGGAGCTGTTTTTT.